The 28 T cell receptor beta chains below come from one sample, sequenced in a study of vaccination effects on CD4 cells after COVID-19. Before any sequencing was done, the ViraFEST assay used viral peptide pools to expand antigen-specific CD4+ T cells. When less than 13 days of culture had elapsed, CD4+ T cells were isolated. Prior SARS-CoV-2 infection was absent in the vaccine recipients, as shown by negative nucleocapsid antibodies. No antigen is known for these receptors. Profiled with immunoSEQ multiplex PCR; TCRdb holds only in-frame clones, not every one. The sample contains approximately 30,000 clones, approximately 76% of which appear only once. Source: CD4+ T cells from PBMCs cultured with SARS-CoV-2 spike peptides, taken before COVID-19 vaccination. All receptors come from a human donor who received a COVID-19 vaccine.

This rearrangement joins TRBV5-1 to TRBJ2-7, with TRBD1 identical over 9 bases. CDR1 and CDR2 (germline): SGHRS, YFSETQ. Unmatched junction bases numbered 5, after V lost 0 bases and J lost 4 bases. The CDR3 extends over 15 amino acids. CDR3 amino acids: CASSLGDRVIYEQYF. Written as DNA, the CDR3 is TGCGCCAGCAGCTTGGGGGACAGGGTTATTTACGAGCAGTACTTC.

CDR3 sequence: CASSYSPVQGGEKLFF. The CDR3 DNA reads as TGTGCCAGCAGTTACTCGCCCGTACAGGGTGGTGAAAAACTGTTTTTT. The chain links TRBV6-5 to TRBJ1-4, with a tentative D call TRBD1 (6 bases). The V gene lost 0 bases and the J gene lost 7 bases, with 15 bases spanning the gap. There are 16 residues in the CDR3. Germline V gives CDR1 MNHEY, CDR2 SVGAGI.

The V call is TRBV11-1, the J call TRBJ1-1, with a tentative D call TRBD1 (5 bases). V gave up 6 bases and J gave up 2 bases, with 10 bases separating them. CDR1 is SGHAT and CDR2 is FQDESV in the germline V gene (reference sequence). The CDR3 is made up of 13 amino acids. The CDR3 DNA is TGTGCCAGCAGAAGGGACGGTAACACTGAAGCTTTCTTT. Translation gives CASRRDGNTEAFF. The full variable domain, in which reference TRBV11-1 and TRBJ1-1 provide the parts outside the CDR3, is EAEVAQSPRYKITEKSQAVAFWCDPISGHATLYWYRQILGQGPELLVQFQDESVVDDSQLPKDRFSAERLKGVDSTLKIQPAELGDSAMYLCASRRDGNTEAFFGQGTRLTVV.

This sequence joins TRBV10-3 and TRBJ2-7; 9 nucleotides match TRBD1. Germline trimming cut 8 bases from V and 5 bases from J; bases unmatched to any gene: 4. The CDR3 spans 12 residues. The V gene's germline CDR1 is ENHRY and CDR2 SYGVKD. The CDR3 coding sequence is TGTGCCATCGGACAGGGGAGGAACGAGCAGTACTTC. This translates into CAIGQGRNEQYF.

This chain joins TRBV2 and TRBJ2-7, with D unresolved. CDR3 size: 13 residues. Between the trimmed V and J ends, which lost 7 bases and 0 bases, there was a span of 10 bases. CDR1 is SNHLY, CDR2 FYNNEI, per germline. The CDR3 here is CASNDVGSYEQYF. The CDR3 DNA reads TGTGCCAGCAACGATGTTGGCTCCTACGAGCAGTACTTC.

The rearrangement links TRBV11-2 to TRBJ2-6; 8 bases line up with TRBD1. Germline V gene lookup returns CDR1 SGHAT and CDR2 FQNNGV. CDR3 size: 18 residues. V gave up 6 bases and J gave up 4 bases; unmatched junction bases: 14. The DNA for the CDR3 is TGTGCCAGCAGTTCTCCCACAGGGGGGACCATCGGGGCCAACGTCCTGACTTTC. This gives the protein CASSSPTGGTIGANVLTF.

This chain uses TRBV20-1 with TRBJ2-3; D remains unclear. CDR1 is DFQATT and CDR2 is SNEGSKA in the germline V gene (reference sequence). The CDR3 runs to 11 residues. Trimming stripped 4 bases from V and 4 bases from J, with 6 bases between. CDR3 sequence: CSATHSDTQYF. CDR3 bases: TGCAGTGCTACCCACTCAGATACGCAGTATTTT.

The CDR3 coding sequence is TGTGCCAGCAGTGAATTGGGGCGGGGCGATGAGCAGTTCTTC. Residues: CASSELGRGDEQFF. The V gene is TRBV25-1, the J gene TRBJ2-1, with D possibly TRBD2 on 6 matching bases. This CDR3 is 14 amino acids long. V was cut by 1 base and J by 8 bases, with 12 bases left in between. Germline V lookup: CDR1 MGHDK, CDR2 SYGVNS.

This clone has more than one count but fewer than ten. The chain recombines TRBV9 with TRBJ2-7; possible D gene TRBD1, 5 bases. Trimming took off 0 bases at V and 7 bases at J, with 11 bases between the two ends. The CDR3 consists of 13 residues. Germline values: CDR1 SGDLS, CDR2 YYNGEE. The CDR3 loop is CASSVDRFGEQYF. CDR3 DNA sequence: TGTGCCAGCAGCGTAGACAGGTTTGGGGAGCAGTACTTC.

The CDR3 reads CAITVDGNSPLHF. CDR3 DNA sequence: TGTGCCATCACAGTAGACGGTAATTCACCCCTCCACTTT. The chain couples TRBV10-3 to TRBJ1-6; D gene ambiguous. This CDR3 spans 13 amino acids. The germline gives CDR1 ENHRY, CDR2 SYGVKD. The V gene lost 7 bases and the J gene lost 6 bases, with 10 bases spanning the gap.

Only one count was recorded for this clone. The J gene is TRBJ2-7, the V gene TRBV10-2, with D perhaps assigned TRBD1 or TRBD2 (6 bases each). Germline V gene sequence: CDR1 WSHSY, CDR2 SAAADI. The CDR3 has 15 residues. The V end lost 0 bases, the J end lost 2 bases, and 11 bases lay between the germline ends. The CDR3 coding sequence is TGCGCCAGCAGTGAGTCGACAGGACTACCCTACGAGCAGTACTTC. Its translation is CASSESTGLPYEQYF.

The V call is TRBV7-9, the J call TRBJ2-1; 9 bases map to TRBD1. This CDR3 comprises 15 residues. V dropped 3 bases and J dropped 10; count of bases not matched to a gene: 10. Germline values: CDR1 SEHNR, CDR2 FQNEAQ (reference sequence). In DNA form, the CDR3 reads TGTGCCAGCAGCTTTGCTCCCGGGACAGGGAGCGAGCAGTTCTTC. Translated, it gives CASSFAPGTGSEQFF.

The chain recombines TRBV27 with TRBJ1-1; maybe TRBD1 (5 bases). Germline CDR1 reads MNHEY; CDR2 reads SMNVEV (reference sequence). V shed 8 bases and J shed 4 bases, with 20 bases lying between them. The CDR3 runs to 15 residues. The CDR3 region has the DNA TGTGCCAGCGGACAAAACGACAGACGAATCACTGAAGCTTTCTTT. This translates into CASGQNDRRITEAFF.

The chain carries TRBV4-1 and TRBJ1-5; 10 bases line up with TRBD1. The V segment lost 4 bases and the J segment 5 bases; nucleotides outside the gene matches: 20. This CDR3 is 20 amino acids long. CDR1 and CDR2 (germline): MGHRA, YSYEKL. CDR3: CASSLRGGTGDTAVHQPQHF. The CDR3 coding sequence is TGCGCCAGCAGCCTTCGGGGGGGGACAGGGGACACGGCAGTTCATCAGCCCCAGCATTTT.

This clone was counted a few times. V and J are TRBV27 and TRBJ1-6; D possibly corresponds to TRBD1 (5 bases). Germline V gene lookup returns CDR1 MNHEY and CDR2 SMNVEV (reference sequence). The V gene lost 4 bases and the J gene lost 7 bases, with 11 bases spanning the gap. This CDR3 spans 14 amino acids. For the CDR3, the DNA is TGTGCCAGCAGTTCGAGGGGAGGGAATTCACCCCTCCACTTT. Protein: CASSSRGGNSPLHF.

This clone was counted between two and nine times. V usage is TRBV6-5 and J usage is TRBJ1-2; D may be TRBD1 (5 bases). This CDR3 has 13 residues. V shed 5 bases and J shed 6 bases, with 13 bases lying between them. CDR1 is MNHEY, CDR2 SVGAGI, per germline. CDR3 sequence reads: CASSTWGRDGYTF. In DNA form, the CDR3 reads TGTGCCAGCAGTACTTGGGGCCGGGATGGCTACACCTTC.

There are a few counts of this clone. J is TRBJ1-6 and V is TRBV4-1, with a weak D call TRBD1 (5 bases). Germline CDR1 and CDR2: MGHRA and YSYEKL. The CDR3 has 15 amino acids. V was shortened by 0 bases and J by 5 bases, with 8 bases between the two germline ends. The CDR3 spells CASSQDQGNNSPLHF. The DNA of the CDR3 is TGCGCCAGCAGCCAAGATCAGGGAAATAATTCACCCCTCCACTTT.

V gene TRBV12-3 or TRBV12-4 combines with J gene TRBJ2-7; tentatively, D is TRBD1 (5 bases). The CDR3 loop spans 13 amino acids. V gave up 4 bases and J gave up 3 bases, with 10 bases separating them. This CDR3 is CASSSQGIYEQYF. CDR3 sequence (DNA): TGTGCCAGCAGTTCCCAGGGCATCTACGAGCAGTACTTC.

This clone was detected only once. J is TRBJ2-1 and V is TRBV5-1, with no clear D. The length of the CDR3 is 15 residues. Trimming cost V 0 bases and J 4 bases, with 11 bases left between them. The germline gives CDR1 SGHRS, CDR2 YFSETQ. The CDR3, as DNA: TGCGCCAGCAGCTTGGTCGAAAGAGCATACAATGAGCAGTTCTTC. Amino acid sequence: CASSLVERAYNEQFF.

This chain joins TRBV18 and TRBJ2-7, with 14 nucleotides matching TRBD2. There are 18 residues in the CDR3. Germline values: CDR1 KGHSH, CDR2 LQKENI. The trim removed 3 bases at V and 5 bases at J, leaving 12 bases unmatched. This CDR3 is CASSPTSGGVILFHEQYF. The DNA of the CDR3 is TGTGCCAGCTCACCGACTAGCGGGGGGGTAATTCTATTCCACGAGCAGTACTTC.

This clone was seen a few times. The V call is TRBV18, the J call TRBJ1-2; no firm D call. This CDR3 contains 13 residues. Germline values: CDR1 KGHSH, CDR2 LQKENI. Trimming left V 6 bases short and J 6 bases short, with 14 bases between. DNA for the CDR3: TGTGCCAGCTCGGAGCTAGTGGGAAATGGCTACACCTTC. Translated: CASSELVGNGYTF.

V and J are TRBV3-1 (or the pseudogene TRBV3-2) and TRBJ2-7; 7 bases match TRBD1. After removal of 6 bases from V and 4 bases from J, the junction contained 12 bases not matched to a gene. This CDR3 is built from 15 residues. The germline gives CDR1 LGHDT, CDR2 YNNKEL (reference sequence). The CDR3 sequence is CASRGARGGSYEQYF. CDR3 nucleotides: TGTGCCAGCAGAGGAGCACGAGGGGGCAGTTACGAGCAGTACTTC.

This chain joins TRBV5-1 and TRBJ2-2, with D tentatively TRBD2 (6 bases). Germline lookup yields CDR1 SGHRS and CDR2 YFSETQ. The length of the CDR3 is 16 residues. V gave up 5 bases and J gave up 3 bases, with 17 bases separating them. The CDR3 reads CASREMGGLYTGELFF. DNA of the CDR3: TGCGCCAGCAGGGAGATGGGGGGTCTATACACCGGGGAGCTGTTTTTT.

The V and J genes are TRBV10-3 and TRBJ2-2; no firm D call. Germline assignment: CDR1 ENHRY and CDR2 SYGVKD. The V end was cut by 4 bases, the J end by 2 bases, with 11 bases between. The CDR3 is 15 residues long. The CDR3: CAISVSRSNTGELFF. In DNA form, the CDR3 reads TGTGCCATCAGTGTTTCCCGGAGTAACACCGGGGAGCTGTTTTTT.

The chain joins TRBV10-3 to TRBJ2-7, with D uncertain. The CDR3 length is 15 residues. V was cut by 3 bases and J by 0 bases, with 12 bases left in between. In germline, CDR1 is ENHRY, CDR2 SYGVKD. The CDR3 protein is CAISDDTVSSYEQYF. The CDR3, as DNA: TGTGCCATCAGTGACGACACGGTAAGCTCCTACGAGCAGTACTTC.

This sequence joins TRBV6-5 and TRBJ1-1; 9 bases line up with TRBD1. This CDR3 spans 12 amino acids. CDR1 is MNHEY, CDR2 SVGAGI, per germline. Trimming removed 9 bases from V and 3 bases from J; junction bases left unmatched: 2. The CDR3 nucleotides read TGTGCCAGTGGACAGGGGTACACTGAAGCTTTCTTT. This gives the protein CASGQGYTEAFF.

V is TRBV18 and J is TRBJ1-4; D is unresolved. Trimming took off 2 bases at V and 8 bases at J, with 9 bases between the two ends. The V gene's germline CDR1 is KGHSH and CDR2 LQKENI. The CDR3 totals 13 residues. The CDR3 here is CASSPREEEKLFF. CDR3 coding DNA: TGTGCCAGCTCACCAAGGGAAGAAGAAAAACTGTTTTTT.

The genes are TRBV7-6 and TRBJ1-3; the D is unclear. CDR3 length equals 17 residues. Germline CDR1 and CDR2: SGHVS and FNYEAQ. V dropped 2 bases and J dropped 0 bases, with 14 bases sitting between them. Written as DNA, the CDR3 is TGTGCCAGCAGCTTACGGGGAACTTACAGCTCTGGAAACACCATATATTTT. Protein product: CASSLRGTYSSGNTIYF.